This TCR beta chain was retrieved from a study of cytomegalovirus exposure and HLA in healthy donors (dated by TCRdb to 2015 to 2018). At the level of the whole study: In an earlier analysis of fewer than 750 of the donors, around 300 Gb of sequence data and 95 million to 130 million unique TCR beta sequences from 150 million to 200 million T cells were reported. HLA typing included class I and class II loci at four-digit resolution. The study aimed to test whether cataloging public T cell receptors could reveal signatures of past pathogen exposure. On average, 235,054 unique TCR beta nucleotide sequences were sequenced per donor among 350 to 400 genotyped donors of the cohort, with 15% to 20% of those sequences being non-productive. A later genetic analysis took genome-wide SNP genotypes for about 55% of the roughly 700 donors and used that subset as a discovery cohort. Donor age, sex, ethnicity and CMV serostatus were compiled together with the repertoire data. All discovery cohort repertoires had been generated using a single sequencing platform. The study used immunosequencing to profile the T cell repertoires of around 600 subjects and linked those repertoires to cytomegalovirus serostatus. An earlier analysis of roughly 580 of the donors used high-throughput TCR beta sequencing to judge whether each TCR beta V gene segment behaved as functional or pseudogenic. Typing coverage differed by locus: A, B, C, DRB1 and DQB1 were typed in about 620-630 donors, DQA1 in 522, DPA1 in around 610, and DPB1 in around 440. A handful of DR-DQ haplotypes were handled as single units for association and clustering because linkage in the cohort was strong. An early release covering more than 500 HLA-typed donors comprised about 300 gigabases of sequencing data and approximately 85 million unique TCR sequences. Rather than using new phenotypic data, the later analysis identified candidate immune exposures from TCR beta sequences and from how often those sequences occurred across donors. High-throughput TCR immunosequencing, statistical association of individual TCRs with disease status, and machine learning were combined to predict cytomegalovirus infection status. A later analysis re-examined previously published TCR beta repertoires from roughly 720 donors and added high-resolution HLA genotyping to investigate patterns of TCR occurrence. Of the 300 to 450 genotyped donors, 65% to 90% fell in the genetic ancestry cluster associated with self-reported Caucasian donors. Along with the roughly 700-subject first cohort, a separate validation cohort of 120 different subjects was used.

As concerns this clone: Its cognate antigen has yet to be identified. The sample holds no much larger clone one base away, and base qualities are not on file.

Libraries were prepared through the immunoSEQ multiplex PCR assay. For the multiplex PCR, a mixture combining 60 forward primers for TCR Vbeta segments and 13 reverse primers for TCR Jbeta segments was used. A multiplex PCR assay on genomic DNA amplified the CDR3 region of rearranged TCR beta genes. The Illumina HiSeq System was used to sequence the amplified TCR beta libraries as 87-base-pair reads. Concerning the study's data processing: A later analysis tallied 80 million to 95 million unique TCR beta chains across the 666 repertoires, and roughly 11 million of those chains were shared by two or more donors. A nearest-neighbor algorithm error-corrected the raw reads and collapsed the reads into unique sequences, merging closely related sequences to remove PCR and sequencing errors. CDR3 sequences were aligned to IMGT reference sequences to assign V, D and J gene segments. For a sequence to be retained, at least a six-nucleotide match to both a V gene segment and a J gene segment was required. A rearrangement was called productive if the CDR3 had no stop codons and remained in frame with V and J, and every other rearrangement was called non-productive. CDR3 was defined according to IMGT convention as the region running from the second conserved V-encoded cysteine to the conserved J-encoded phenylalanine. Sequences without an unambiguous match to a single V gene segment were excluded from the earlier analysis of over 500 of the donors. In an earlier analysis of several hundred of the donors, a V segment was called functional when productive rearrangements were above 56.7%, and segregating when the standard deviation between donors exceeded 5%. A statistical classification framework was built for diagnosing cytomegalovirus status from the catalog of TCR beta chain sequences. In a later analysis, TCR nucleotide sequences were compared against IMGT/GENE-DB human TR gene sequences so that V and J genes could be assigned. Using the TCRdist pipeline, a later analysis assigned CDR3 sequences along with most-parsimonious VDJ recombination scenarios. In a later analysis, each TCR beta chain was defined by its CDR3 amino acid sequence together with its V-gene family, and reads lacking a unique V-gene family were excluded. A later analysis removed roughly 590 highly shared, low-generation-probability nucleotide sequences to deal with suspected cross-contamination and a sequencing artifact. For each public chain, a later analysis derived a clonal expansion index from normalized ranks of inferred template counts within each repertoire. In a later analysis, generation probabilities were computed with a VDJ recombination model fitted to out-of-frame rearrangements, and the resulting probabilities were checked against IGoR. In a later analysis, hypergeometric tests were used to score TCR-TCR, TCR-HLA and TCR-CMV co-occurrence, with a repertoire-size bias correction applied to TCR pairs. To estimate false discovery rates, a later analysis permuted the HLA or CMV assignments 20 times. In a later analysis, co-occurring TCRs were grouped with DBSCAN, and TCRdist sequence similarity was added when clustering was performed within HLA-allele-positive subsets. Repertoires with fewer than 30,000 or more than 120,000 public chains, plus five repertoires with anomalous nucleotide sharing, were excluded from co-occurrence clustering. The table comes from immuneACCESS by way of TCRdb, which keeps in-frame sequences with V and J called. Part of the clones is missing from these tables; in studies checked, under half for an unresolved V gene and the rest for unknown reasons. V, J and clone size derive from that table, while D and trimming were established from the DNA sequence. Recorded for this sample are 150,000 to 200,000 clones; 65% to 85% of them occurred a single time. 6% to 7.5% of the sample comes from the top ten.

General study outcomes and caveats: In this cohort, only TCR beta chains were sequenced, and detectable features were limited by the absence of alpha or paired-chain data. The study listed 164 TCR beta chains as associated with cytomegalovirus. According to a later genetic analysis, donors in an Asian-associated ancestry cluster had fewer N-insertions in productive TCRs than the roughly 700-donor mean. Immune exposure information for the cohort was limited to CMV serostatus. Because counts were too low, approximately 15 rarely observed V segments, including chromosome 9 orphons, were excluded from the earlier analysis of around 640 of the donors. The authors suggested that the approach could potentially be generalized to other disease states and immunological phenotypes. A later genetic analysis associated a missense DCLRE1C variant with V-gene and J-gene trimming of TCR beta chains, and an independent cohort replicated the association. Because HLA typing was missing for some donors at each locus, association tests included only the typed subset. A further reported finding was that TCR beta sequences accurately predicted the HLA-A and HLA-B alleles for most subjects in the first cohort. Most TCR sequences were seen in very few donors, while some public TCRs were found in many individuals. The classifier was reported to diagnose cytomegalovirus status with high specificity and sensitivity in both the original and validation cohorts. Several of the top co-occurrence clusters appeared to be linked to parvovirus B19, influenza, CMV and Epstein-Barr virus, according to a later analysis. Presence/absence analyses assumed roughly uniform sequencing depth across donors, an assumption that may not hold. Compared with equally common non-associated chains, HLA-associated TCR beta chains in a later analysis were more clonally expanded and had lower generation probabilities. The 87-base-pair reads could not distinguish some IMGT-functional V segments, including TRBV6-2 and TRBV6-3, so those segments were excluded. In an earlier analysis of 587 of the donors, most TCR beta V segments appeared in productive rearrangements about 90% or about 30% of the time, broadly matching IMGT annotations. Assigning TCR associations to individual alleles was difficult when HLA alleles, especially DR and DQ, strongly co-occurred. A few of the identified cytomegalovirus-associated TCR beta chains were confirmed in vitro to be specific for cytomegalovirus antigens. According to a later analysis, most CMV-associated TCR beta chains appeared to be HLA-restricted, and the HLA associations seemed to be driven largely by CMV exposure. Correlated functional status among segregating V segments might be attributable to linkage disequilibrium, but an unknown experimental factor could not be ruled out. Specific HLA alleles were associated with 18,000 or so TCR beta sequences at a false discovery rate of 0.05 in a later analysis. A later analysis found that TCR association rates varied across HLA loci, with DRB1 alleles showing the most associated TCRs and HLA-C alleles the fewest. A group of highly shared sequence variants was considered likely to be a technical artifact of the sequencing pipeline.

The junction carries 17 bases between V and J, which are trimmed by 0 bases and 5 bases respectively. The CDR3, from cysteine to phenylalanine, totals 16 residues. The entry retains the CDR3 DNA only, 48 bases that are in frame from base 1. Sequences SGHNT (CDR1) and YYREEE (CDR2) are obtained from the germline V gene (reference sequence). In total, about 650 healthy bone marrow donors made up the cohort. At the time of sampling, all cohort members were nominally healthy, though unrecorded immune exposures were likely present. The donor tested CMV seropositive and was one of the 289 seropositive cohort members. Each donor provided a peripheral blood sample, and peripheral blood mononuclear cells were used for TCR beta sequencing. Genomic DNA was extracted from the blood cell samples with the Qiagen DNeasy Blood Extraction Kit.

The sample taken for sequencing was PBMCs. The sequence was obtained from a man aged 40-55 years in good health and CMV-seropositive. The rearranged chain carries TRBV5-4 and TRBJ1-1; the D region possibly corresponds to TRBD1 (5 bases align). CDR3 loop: CASSLDWGDLRTEAFF. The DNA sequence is TGTGCCAGCAGCTTGGATTGGGGCGACTTGAGGACTGAAGCTTTCTTT.